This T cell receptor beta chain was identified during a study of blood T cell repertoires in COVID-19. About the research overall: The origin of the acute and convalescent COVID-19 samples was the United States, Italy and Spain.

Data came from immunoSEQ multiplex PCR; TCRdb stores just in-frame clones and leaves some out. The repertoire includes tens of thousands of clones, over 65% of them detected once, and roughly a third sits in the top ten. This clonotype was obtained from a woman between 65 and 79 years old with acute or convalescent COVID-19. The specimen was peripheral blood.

CDR3 sequence (DNA): TGTGCCAGCAGGCCGGACAGGAACTATGGCTACACCTTC. Amino acids: CASRPDRNYGYTF. The gene calls are TRBV6-5 and TRBJ1-2, with TRBD1 matching over 7 bases. Germline CDR1 is MNHEY and CDR2 is SVGAGI. The CDR3 covers 13 residues. With V trimmed by 6 bases and J by 2 bases, 3 bases remained unmatched.